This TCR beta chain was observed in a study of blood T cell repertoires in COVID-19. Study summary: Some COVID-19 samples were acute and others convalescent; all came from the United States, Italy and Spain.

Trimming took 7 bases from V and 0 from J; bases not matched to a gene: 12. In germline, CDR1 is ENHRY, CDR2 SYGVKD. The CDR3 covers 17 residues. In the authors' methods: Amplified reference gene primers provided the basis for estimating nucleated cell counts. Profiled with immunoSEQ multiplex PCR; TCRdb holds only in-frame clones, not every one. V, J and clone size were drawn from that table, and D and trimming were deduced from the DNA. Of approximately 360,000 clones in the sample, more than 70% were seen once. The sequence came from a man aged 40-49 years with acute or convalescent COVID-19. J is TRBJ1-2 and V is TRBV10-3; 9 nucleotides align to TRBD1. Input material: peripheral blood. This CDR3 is CAITPGQGFSTNYGYTF. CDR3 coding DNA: TGTGCCATCACCCCGGGACAGGGTTTTTCAACTAACTATGGCTACACCTTC.